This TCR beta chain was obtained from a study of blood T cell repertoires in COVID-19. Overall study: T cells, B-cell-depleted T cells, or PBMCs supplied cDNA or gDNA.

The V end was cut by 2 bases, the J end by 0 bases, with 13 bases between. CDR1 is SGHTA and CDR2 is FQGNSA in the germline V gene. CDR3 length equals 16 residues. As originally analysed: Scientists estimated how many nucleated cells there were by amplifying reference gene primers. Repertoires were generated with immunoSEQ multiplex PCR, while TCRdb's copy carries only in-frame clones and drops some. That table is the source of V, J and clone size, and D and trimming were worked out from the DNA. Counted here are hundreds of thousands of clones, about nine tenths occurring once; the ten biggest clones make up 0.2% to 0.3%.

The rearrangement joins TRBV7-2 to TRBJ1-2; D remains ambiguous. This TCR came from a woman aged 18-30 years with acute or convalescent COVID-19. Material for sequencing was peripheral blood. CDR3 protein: CASSLNLGVANYGYTF. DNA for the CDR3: TGTGCCAGCAGCTTAAACCTAGGAGTAGCTAACTATGGCTACACCTTC.